This is a list of T cell receptor beta chains from one sample in a study of shared clonotypes between healthy human individuals. Profiled with immunoSEQ multiplex PCR; TCRdb holds only in-frame clones, not every one. The table records 2 million to 2.5 million clones, more than 85% of them present only once. Sequenced sample: naive CD4+ T cells from PBMCs. The source of these receptors is a man in his late teens or twenties in good health. Some clones in this sample may be carry-over from other donors' samples. Both conserved end residues are part of each CDR3. A D gene is named only where the DNA matches it firmly. Not all rows give a size; the values are once, few, many and, for expanded clones, a class.

D	size	J	V	DNA	CDR3
-	-	TRBJ1-1	TRBV7-2	TGTGCCAGCAGCATCCCTCGCCTCACTGAAGCTTTCTTT	CASSIPRLTEAFF
TRBD2	-	TRBJ2-1	TRBV28	TGTGCCAGCAGTTTTGGAGGGGGCCTAGCGGGGATCCCGACCTACAATGAGCAGTTCTTC	CASSFGGGLAGIPTYNEQFF
-	once	TRBJ1-5	TRBV2	TGTGCCAGCAGTTCAGAAAGCAATCAGCCCCAGCATTTT	CASSSESNQPQHF
TRBD1	-	TRBJ2-3	TRBV30	TGTGCCTGGAACCCGACAGGGGCTACCACAGATACGCAGTATTTT	CAWNPTGATTDTQYF
TRBD2	-	TRBJ2-3	TRBV29-1	TGCAGCGTTGCTCGCGATCTACTAGCGGGCCGCACAGATACGCAGTATTTT	CSVARDLLAGRTDTQYF
-	-	TRBJ1-2	TRBV14	TGTGCCAGCAGAATCGACAGGCTGCGGGGCTACACCTTC	CASRIDRLRGYTF
TRBD2	once	TRBJ2-7	TRBV19	TGTGCCAGTAGTGGGGCGGGAGGTAAATACGAGCAGTACTTC	CASSGAGGKYEQYF
-	-	TRBJ1-1	TRBV7-2	TGTGCCAGCAGAAACCAACCCAACACTGAAGCTTTCTTT	CASRNQPNTEAFF
TRBD2	-	TRBJ2-1	TRBV19	TGTGCCAGTAGTGACCCCTCACTAGCGGGTGGGGATGAGCAGTTCTTC	CASSDPSLAGGDEQFF
TRBD2	-	TRBJ2-1	TRBV28	TGTGCCAGCAGCCCCGGGGGGTCTTCGACTGAGCAGTTCTTC	CASSPGGSSTEQFF
-	-	TRBJ1-4	TRBV5-1	TGCGCCAGCAGCTTAGCGGGGAAGGGTGAAAAACTGTTTTTT	CASSLAGKGEKLFF
-	-	TRBJ2-1	TRBV5-5	TGTGCCAGCTCGCGTCAGCTTGGCTACAATGAGCAGTTCTTC	CASSRQLGYNEQFF
-	-	TRBJ2-3	TRBV28	TGTGCCAGCAGTCCATCCGGGACTTGGGGGTATTTT	CASSPSGTWGYF
-	once	TRBJ1-6	TRBV28	TGTGCCAGCAGTCCGACTGACACCTATAATTCACCCCTCCACTTT	CASSPTDTYNSPLHF
-	-	TRBJ2-1	TRBV4-2	TGTGCCAGCAGCCAAGATCTCCGGGGTAACAATGAGCAGTTCTTC	CASSQDLRGNNEQFF
-	-	TRBJ1-2	TRBV4-3	TGCGCCAGCAGCCAAGATTTTTTGCTCGGGTATGGCTACACCTTC	CASSQDFLLGYGYTF
TRBD2	-	TRBJ2-1	TRBV28	TGTGCCAGCAGTGTTAGCGGGAGGGCCTGGAATGAGCAGTTCTTC	CASSVSGRAWNEQFF
-	-	TRBJ1-5	TRBV4-3	TGCGCCAGCAGCCAAGATACTGGTATGCCCCAGCATTTT	CASSQDTGMPQHF
-	-	TRBJ2-7	TRBV30	TGTGCCTGCTCCTTCTCCTACGAGCAGTACTTC	CACSFSYEQYF
TRBD1	-	TRBJ2-6	TRBV27	TGTGCCAGCAGTCCGGGACAGGGGGCTTCTGGGGCCAACGTCCTGACTTTC	CASSPGQGASGANVLTF
-	-	TRBJ2-1	TRBV2	TGTGCCAGCAGTGAAGGGCGGTTGGGGGCGGGAAGGTACAATGAGCAGTTCTTC	CASSEGRLGAGRYNEQFF
-	-	TRBJ2-1	TRBV15	TGTGCCACCAGCAGAGATTTCGGACTACCCACATACAATGAGCAGTTCTTC	CATSRDFGLPTYNEQFF
-	-	TRBJ2-4	TRBV28	TGTGCCAGCCGCTCGTCGCTTAAAGCCAAAAACATTCAGTACTTC	CASRSSLKAKNIQYF
TRBD2	-	TRBJ2-7	TRBV7-2	TGTGCCAGCAGCGCCCTAGCGGGAGGGCCCTACGAGCAGTACTTC	CASSALAGGPYEQYF
TRBD1	-	TRBJ2-7	TRBV30	TGTGCCTGGACCAAAGGGGGCGGCTACGAGCAGTACTTC	CAWTKGGGYEQYF
-	-	TRBJ1-5	TRBV19	TGTGCCAGTAGTATGACGATTCAGCCCCAGCATTTT	CASSMTIQPQHF
-	-	TRBJ1-1	TRBV29-1	TGCAGCGTTGAAACCGGGCGGGGAACTGAAGCTTTCTTT	CSVETGRGTEAFF
-	-	TRBJ2-7	TRBV28	TGTGCCAGCAGATCCCAGGGGGGAGGCTACGAGCAGTACTTC	CASRSQGGGYEQYF
-	-	TRBJ2-3	TRBV9	TGTGCCAGCAGCGGTGCTAGCACAGATACGCAGTATTTT	CASSGASTDTQYF
-	-	TRBJ2-2	TRBV29-1	TGCAGCGTTAAGAATAAGCTTTTAATAGACGGGGAGCTGTTTTTT	CSVKNKLLIDGELFF
-	once	TRBJ2-7	TRBV5-8	TGTGCCAGCAGCTTGCGCCGGGGGCGCCCCTACGAGCAGTACTTC	CASSLRRGRPYEQYF
-	-	TRBJ2-2	TRBV7-3	TGTGCCAGCAGCCTGGGGGCGGGAGAAACGAACACCGGGGAGCTGTTTTTT	CASSLGAGETNTGELFF
-	-	TRBJ2-2	TRBV29-1	TGCAGCGCACAGGGACGGTTCGCCGGGGAGCTGTTTTTT	CSAQGRFAGELFF
-	-	TRBJ1-1	TRBV27	TGTGCCAGCAGTTCCTGGGGGGGGACTCGGACTGAAGCTTTCTTT	CASSSWGGTRTEAFF
-	-	TRBJ2-7	TRBV29-1	TGCAGCGCGATCCCGGATTCACACTACGAGCAGTACTTC	CSAIPDSHYEQYF
-	-	TRBJ2-7	TRBV6-5	TGTGCCAGCAGTTACTCCAGGACAGCCTACGAGCAGTACTTC	CASSYSRTAYEQYF
-	once	TRBJ1-1	TRBV7-9	TGTGCCAGCAGCTTAGAATTCACTGAAGCTTTCTTT	CASSLEFTEAFF
TRBD1	-	TRBJ2-1	TRBV5-1	TGCGCCAGCAGCTTGGCGGCGACAGGGTCCTACAATGAGCAGTTCTTC	CASSLAATGSYNEQFF
TRBD2	-	TRBJ2-5	TRBV27	TGTGCCAGCAGTCTCGATTCGGGGGGTTTAGAGACCCAGTACTTC	CASSLDSGGLETQYF
-	-	TRBJ1-1	TRBV28	TGTGCCAGCATGGACAGTAAGGTCACTGAAGCTTTCTTT	CASMDSKVTEAFF
-	few	TRBJ2-7	TRBV2	TGTGCCAGCAGGACGGACAGCTACGAGCAGTACTTC	CASRTDSYEQYF
TRBD2	-	TRBJ2-5	TRBV5-1	TGCGCCAGCAGCTTGTTTAGCGGGACGCAAGAGACCCAGTACTTC	CASSLFSGTQETQYF
-	-	TRBJ2-5	TRBV10-3	TGTGCCATCAGTGATAAAGAGACCCAGTACTTC	CAISDKETQYF
-	-	TRBJ2-7	TRBV15	TGTGCCACCAGCAGAACATTGGCTCCCGGCGAGCAGTACTTC	CATSRTLAPGEQYF
-	-	TRBJ2-7	TRBV29-1	TGCAGCGTTTACGAGGGTTTCTCCTACGAGCAGTACTTC	CSVYEGFSYEQYF
TRBD2	-	TRBJ2-2	TRBV28	TGTGCCAGCAGTCAAACGGGTAGCGGGGGTGCGAACACCGGGGAGCTGTTTTTT	CASSQTGSGGANTGELFF
-	-	TRBJ2-5	TRBV28	TGTGCCAGCAGTTTTGGAGGGGGGCAAGAGACCCAGTACTTC	CASSFGGGQETQYF
-	-	TRBJ1-5	TRBV28	TGTGCCAGCAGTTCAAGCGGAGGGCCCCAGCATTTT	CASSSSGGPQHF
-	-	TRBJ2-7	TRBV6-1	TGTGCCAGCAGTGCGCTGCCGGGCATGGGGAACGAGCAGTACTTC	CASSALPGMGNEQYF
-	-	TRBJ1-2	TRBV7-3	TGTGCCAGCAGCTTAACTGGCTACACCTTC	CASSLTGYTF
-	-	TRBJ2-5	TRBV5-1	TGCGCCAGCAGCCTATCCAGGGGGAGGGCCGACGAGACCCAGTACTTC	CASSLSRGRADETQYF
-	-	TRBJ2-6	TRBV30	TGTGCCTGGAGTGAGGGGGCTGGGGCCAACGTCCTGACTTTC	CAWSEGAGANVLTF
TRBD1	-	TRBJ1-2	TRBV4-3	TGCGCCAGCAGCCAAGCCCCCGGGACAGGGGTCTATGGCTACACCTTC	CASSQAPGTGVYGYTF
-	-	TRBJ1-2	TRBV6-1	TGTGCCAGCAGTGAAGCGGGCGGTAGTTATGGCTACACCTTC	CASSEAGGSYGYTF
-	-	TRBJ2-1	TRBV27	TGTGCCAGCAGGAGGGAGTATGAGCAGTTCTTC	CASRREYEQFF
-	-	TRBJ2-2	TRBV5-1	TGCGCCAGCAGTGACACCGCGAACACCGGGGAGCTGTTTTTT	CASSDTANTGELFF